This is a list of T cell receptor beta chains from one sample in a study of blood T cell repertoires in COVID-19. The protocol was immunoSEQ multiplex PCR, while the TCRdb copy is restricted to in-frame clones and leaves out a portion. The table has fewer than 200,000 clones, about 86% seen once; the top ten hold more than 7.5%. Sequencing was carried out using peripheral blood. The receptor source for this set is a man aged 50-59 years with active or convalescent COVID-19. The CDR3 runs from the conserved cysteine through the conserved F or W. The D gene is left open where the match is weak. Size values are once, few and many counts, or a class for expanded clones, and some rows have none.

d_gene | abundance | j_gene | v_gene | CDR3aa | CDR3nt
. | . | TRBJ2-7 | TRBV3-1/TRBV3-2 | CASSQALPGEQYF | TGTGCCAGCAGCCAAGCTCTTCCGGGCGAGCAGTACTTC
. | . | TRBJ2-3 | TRBV12-3/TRBV12-4 | CASSLLLDTQYF | TGTGCCAGCAGTTTACTTCTTGATACGCAGTATTTT
TRBD1 | . | TRBJ1-2 | TRBV29-1 | CSVDTGGGYTF | TGCAGCGTTGATACAGGGGGTGGCTACACCTTC
. | . | TRBJ1-4 | TRBV9 | CASSPTSGLVEKLFF | TGTGCCAGCAGCCCTACTTCAGGACTGGTTGAAAAACTGTTTTTT
. | few | TRBJ1-4 | TRBV4-3 | CASSQAWGVFSEKLFF | TGCGCCAGCAGCCAAGCGTGGGGAGTCTTTAGTGAAAAACTGTTTTTT
. | . | TRBJ1-2 | TRBV27 | CASSLRRNYGYTF | TGTGCCAGCAGCCTTCGGCGGAATTATGGCTACACCTTC
. | . | TRBJ1-1 | TRBV18 | CASSPPGHKNTEAFF | TGTGCCAGCTCACCGCCGGGACATAAGAACACTGAAGCTTTCTTT
. | . | TRBJ2-3 | TRBV24-1 | CATSDLGGESTDTQYF | TGTGCCACCAGTGATCTAGGGGGAGAGAGCACAGATACGCAGTATTTT
TRBD1 | . | TRBJ2-3 | TRBV15 | CATKRDRGFIDTQYF | TGTGCCACCAAGAGGGACAGGGGATTTATAGATACGCAGTATTTT
TRBD1 | once | TRBJ2-3 | TRBV11-2 | CASSLGQGFTDTQYF | TGTGCCAGCAGCTTGGGACAGGGATTCACAGATACGCAGTATTTT
. | . | TRBJ2-1 | TRBV12-3/TRBV12-4 | CASSLRGYNEQFF | TGTGCCAGCAGTCTGCGGGGTTACAATGAGCAGTTCTTC
TRBD2 | . | TRBJ2-3 | TRBV2 | CASSEGRRGGGTDTQYF | TGTGCCAGCAGTGAAGGGCGCCGGGGGGGAGGCACAGATACGCAGTATTTT
TRBD2 | . | TRBJ2-1 | TRBV5-1 | CASSLAGTRGNEQFF | TGCGCCAGCAGCTTGGCCGGGACTAGGGGGAATGAGCAGTTCTTC
TRBD1 | . | TRBJ2-5 | TRBV28 | CASTTGEWETQYF | TGTGCCAGCACGACAGGGGAGTGGGAGACCCAGTACTTC
TRBD1 | . | TRBJ1-5 | TRBV27 | CASSLKRDRDGQPQHF | TGTGCCAGCAGTTTAAAAAGGGACAGGGATGGTCAGCCCCAGCATTTT
TRBD1 | . | TRBJ2-5 | TRBV6-1 | CASRGQHQETQYF | TGTGCCAGCAGGGGACAGCACCAAGAGACCCAGTACTTC
TRBD1 | once | TRBJ1-3 | TRBV30 | CAWSVEGRGPFSGNTIYF | TGTGCCTGGAGTGTGGAGGGCAGGGGGCCATTCTCTGGAAACACCATATATTTT
. | . | TRBJ1-1 | TRBV5-6 | CASSLPTGGNTEAFF | TGTGCCAGCAGCCTTCCGACGGGGGGGAACACTGAAGCTTTCTTT
TRBD1 | . | TRBJ1-1 | TRBV4-1 | CASSLTGGAGMNTEAFF | TGCGCCAGCAGCCTAACAGGGGGAGCAGGAATGAACACTGAAGCTTTCTTT
. | . | TRBJ1-2 | TRBV10-3 | CAISEQGPEDYGYTF | TGTGCCATCAGTGAGCAGGGTCCCGAGGACTATGGCTACACCTTC
TRBD1 | . | TRBJ2-7 | TRBV15 | CATSSGDSPEQYF | TGTGCCACCAGCAGTGGGGACAGTCCCGAGCAGTACTTC
TRBD1 | . | TRBJ2-7 | TRBV4-1 | CASSQIRTGSYYEQYF | TGCGCCAGCAGCCAAATTCGGACAGGTTCGTACTACGAGCAGTACTTC